This paragraph covers one TCR beta chain sequence. Its antigen is not identified. Trimming removed 8 bases from V and 7 bases from J, with 15 bases in between. The CDR3 has 11 residues. The germline V gene has CDR1 DFQATT and CDR2 SNEGSKA (reference sequence). Profiling relied on immunoSEQ multiplex PCR, and the TCRdb table lists in-frame clones only, not all of them. This table holds 950,000 to 1,200,000 clones, 60% to 85% found once. The data belong to a study of shared clonotypes between healthy human individuals. Notes on the study in general: Investigators collected only blood, and repertoires in tissues likely differ. Against clonotypes common to all four donors, non-shared ones had lower generation probabilities.

Sequencing was performed on memory CD4+ T cells from PBMCs. Subset denoted: CD45RA-negative fraction. V and J are TRBV20-1 and TRBJ2-7; D possibly matches TRBD1 or TRBD2 (5 bases each). The clonotype comes from a man aged 18 to 29 in good health. Some clones in this sample may be carry-over from other donors' samples. The CDR3 DNA is TGCAGTCGAGGGGCGAGGGGAGAGCAGTACTTC. As protein: CSRGARGEQYF.